The entry below gives a single T cell receptor beta chain sequence along with its context. Its target is unknown. The PCR contained 60 Vbeta and 13 Jbeta primers. Generated by immunoSEQ multiplex PCR, the TCRdb table keeps only in-frame clones and is missing some. This sample has 100,000 to 150,000 clones, with over 70% found just once. The germline V and J ends were trimmed by 5 bases and 15 bases, with 20 bases remaining between them. The CDR3 length is 13 residues. Germline loops: CDR1 MNHEY, CDR2 SMNVEV (reference sequence). These data originate in a study of cytomegalovirus exposure and HLA in healthy donors. Study findings and constraints: Later, an analysis found that common viral pathogens appeared to be linked with several of the most significant clusters. In a later analysis, donors in an Asian-associated ancestry cluster reportedly had fewer N-insertions in productive TCRs than the cohort mean. Most CMV-associated TCR beta chains were later found to appear HLA-restricted. Testing in vitro showed a few CMV-associated chains specific for CMV antigens.

This chain links TRBV27 with TRBJ2-1, with no clear D. The specimen sequenced was PBMCs. The sequence was obtained from a woman between 18 and 29 years old in good health and CMV-seronegative. CDR3 sequence: CASSRDPRFATFF. The DNA of the CDR3 is TGTGCCAGCAGTCGAGACCCTAGGTTTGCAACGTTCTTC.